This T cell receptor (beta chain) was observed in a study of PD-1 blockade in classical Hodgkin lymphoma. CDR3 length: 15 residues. After removal of 6 bases from V and 7 bases from J, the junction contained 10 bases not matched to a gene. Germline loops: CDR1 MNHNY, CDR2 SVGAGI (reference sequence). Data came from immunoSEQ multiplex PCR; TCRdb stores just in-frame clones and leaves some out. The repertoire holds some 100,000 clones, with roughly 89% as singletons. This clone was found once. Patients all relapsed after autologous stem cell transplantation, and there was variation in brentuximab vedotin exposure.

Sequencing was performed on peripheral blood mononuclear cells (PBMCs), taken at baseline. The chain combines TRBV6-6 with TRBJ2-1; 9 bases are shared with TRBD2. The origin of this receptor is a human donor with classical Hodgkin lymphoma. The CDR3, as DNA: TGTGCCAGCAGACCACCTAGCGGGACTTATAATGAGCAGTTCTTC. It encodes CASRPPSGTYNEQFF.